This TCR beta chain comes out of a study of Graves' ophthalmopathy and Graves' hyperthyroidism. As for the study in general: Peripheral blood collection took place at initial diagnosis, before any treatment.

Study-level points and caveats: In separating ophthalmopathy from stable hyperthyroidism, a 13-signature model achieved about 91% sensitivity and 81.08% specificity. The study's model predicted ophthalmopathy progression at approximately 71% sensitivity and 72% to 85% specificity.

V lost 7 bases, J lost 0 bases, and 13 bases lay in between. Germline V gives CDR1 LNHDA, CDR2 SQIVND (reference sequence). The CDR3 totals 14 residues. Moderate-to-severe activity, CAS at least 3, NOSPECS at least 4 and duration under 3 months characterized donors with ophthalmopathy. Ten or more counts support this clonotype. Antigen specificity is unknown. Beta-chain TCR CDR3 regions were amplified from RNA transcripts. First-round RT-PCR with HTBI primers preceded a second-round multiplex PCR. TCRdb processed the multiplex PCR reads anew with MiXCR; each CDR3 protein has one entry. The table shows over 650,000 distinct CDR3 sequences, with approximately 39% occurring only once.

The J gene is TRBJ2-7, the V gene TRBV19; D is ambiguous. The source of this sequence is an adult man with Graves' ophthalmopathy. Sequencing was carried out using peripheral blood. CDR3: CASTLSLSSYEQYF. CDR3 DNA: TGTGCCAGTACTCTCTCGCTGAGCTCCTACGAGCAGTACTTC.